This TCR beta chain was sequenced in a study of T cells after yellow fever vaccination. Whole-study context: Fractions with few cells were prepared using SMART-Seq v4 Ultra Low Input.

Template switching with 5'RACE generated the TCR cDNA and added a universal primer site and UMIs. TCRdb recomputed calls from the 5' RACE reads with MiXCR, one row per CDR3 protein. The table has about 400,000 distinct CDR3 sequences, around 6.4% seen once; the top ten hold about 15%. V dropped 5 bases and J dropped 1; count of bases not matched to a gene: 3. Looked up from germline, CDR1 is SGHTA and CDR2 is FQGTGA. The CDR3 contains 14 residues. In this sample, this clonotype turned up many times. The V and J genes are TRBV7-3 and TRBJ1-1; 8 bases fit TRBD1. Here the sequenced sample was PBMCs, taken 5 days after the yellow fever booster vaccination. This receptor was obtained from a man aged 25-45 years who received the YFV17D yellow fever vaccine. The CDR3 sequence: CASSKGTGNTEAFF. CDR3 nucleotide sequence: TGTGCCAGCAGCAAAGGGACAGGGAACACTGAAGCTTTCTTT.